This T cell receptor beta chain emerged from a study of OX40 agonist ivuxolimab in advanced cancers. Some background on the complete study: The costimulatory receptor OX40 (CD134) was targeted by ivuxolimab, a fully human IgG2 agonistic monoclonal antibody. Patients were allowed to have had prior anti-PD-1, anti-PD-L1 or anti-CTLA-4 therapy, and around two fifths of the dose-escalation patients had been treated with checkpoint inhibitors. Partial responses occurred in three dose-escalation patients, of whom one had hepatocellular carcinoma and two had cutaneous melanoma. The monotherapy dose-escalation portion (N ≈ 50 patients) of the phase I ivuxolimab trial is reported in the paper. The purpose of peripheral TCRbeta sequencing was to test whether ivuxolimab changed TCR sequence diversity and led to clonal T-cell expansion. Of the 50 or so patients in dose escalation, around 19 had hepatocellular carcinoma, about 15 had melanoma, 9 had renal cell carcinoma and 9 had head and neck cancer. Intravenous ivuxolimab was administered to patients every 2 weeks at six dose levels: 0.01, 0.1, 0.3, 1.5, 3 and 10 mg/kg. The dose-escalation cohort was around 83% male with a mean age of about 58 years, ranging from about 20 to 80.

The trial excluded patients who had a history of autoimmune disease or were on systemic immunosuppression. Peripheral blood for TCR sequencing was collected from all dose cohorts at baseline, on cycle 4 day 1, and on cycle 7 day 1. Samples were obtained from an open-label, multicenter, first-in-human phase I dose-escalation trial of ivuxolimab. Adults with locally advanced or metastatic head and neck squamous cell, hepatocellular, melanoma or renal cell carcinoma were enrolled in the trial. CD4+ and CD8+ T cells were sorted separately from peripheral blood before TCR sequencing. Findings and caveats that apply to the study as a whole: The antigen specificity of the peripheral T cells that underwent clonal expansion was not determined. After ivuxolimab, CD8+ T cells had more expanded clones than CD4+ T cells on average. In the 0.1-3.0 mg/kg groups, partial responders had among the lowest normalized peripheral clonal expansion, particularly in CD8+ T cells. Low levels of normalized T-cell clonal expansion were also shown by some nonresponding patients. At doses of 0.1 to 3.0 mg/kg, clonal expansion of both CD4+ and CD8+ blood T cells was observed from baseline to week 6.

For sequencing of the TCRbeta CDR3 region, genomic DNA was extracted from the sorted cells. TCRbeta CDR3 regions were sequenced using the immunoSEQ Assay. The immuneACCESS repertoire file appears here via TCRdb, limited to in-frame rearrangements. These files lack a portion of the clones; in checked studies, under half of the deficit traces to unresolved V genes, and the cause of the others is not known. The sample table records some 43,000 clones; 88% of these occur just once. The biggest ten clones account for approximately 3.2% of the sample. Worth noting for this clone: The antigen it binds to is not known. Qualities for individual bases were not recorded, and no much larger clone is one base off.

Trimming accounts for 5 bases at V and 10 bases at J, while the number of junction bases matched to no gene is 6. The CDR3 sequence holds 14 residues, the cysteine and phenylalanine included. Only the CDR3 part of the read is kept: 42 bases, read in frame from the first base. CDR1 and CDR2 were assigned from the germline V gene as SGHAT and FQNNGV. The specimen was CD4+ or CD8+ T cells sorted from blood, collected in a trial of the OX40 agonist ivuxolimab. The sequence was collected from an adult with an advanced solid tumor such as melanoma, head and neck, liver or kidney cancer. The chain couples TRBV11-2 to TRBJ1-6, with TRBD1 identical over 9 junction bases. The nucleotide sequence is TGTGCCAGCAGCACCTCGGGACAGGGATCACCCCTCCACTTT. It translates as CASSTSGQGSPLHF.